The clone carrying this TCR beta chain appeared many times. The antigen is not known. Primers used in a second PCR of roughly 6 to 11 cycles were a sample-barcoded 5' primer and a J-beta primer mix. A single record per CDR3 protein comes from TCRdb applying MiXCR to the 5' RACE reads. The repertoire consists of approximately 1,000,000 distinct CDR3 sequences, with roughly two fifths occurring once and the leading ten covering 10% to 15%. These data belong to a study of blood T cells in healthy people across ages. Study in general: About one barcoded beta molecule per two T cells was captured by template switching. Study-level points and caveats: The percentage of naive T cells correlated strongly with TCR beta diversity. The study regarded diversity estimates from one million T cells as underestimates.

The CDR3 has 13 amino acids. Germline V lookup: CDR1 DFQATT, CDR2 SNEGSKA (reference sequence). With V trimmed by 6 bases and J by 4 bases, 2 bases remained unmatched. The genes are TRBV20-1 and TRBJ2-7; 14 bases are shared with TRBD2. Sequencing was performed on blood. The sequence was obtained from a man younger than 35 in good health. Written as DNA, the CDR3 is TGCAGTGCGAGGACTAGCGGGGGGTACGAGCAGTACTTC. Its translation is CSARTSGGYEQYF.